A single sample gave rise to the 15 T cell receptor beta chains below, sequenced in a study of cytomegalovirus exposure and HLA in healthy donors. The study ran its PCR with 60 Vbeta and 13 Jbeta primers. This table comes from immunoSEQ multiplex PCR, and its TCRdb copy is limited to in-frame clones, with some not included. The sample lists around 67,000 clones, approximately 80% occurring once. Sequenced sample: PBMCs. The receptors derive from a man between 18 and 35 years old in good health and CMV-seropositive.

The chain employs TRBV7-8 and TRBJ2-7; TRBD1 agrees at 8 bases. This CDR3 has 16 amino acids. V gave up 5 bases and J gave up 2 bases; unmatched junction bases: 11. CDR1 SGHVS and CDR2 FQNEAQ come from the germline V gene. In DNA, the CDR3 is TGTGCCAGCAGCCCAGAGAGGCACAGGGGGACCTACGAGCAGTACTTC. This translates into CASSPERHRGTYEQYF.

The V and J genes are TRBV7-9 and TRBJ1-2, with 9 bases matching TRBD1. The CDR3 extends over 15 amino acids. The V segment lost 5 bases and the J segment 3 bases; nucleotides outside the gene matches: 7. Germline V lookup: CDR1 SEHNR, CDR2 FQNEAQ (reference sequence). CDR3 DNA: TGTGCCAGCAGCCCGCCCCGGACAGGGGACTATGGCTACACCTTC. Protein sequence: CASSPPRTGDYGYTF. Supplemented by reference TRBV7-9 and TRBJ1-2, the full variable domain reads DTGVSQNPRHKITKRGQNVTFRCDPISEHNRLYWYRQTLGQGPEFLTYFQNEAQLEKSRLLSDRFSAERPKGSFSTLEIQRTEQGDSAMYLCASSPPRTGDYGYTFGSGTRLTVV.

This clone occurred once. The rearrangement uses TRBV2 and TRBJ2-3; TRBD2 might be the D (5 bases). CDR3 size: 11 residues. Per the germline V gene, CDR1 is SNHLY and CDR2 is FYNNEI. The V and J ends lost 8 bases and 14 bases respectively, with 17 bases between them. The CDR3 loop is CASSEGGGSYF. The CDR3, as DNA: TGTGCCAGCTCCGAAGGCGGAGGTTCGTATTTT.

This chain uses TRBV6-1 with TRBJ1-5, with 9 bases that match TRBD1. CDR3 length equals 14 residues. Germline loops: CDR1 MNHNS, CDR2 SASEGT. After removal of 4 bases from V and 2 bases from J, the junction contained 0 bases not matched to a gene. CDR3 coding DNA: TGTGCCAGCAGTGGGACAGGGGGCAATCAGCCCCAGCATTTT. It specifies CASSGTGGNQPQHF.

The chain joins TRBV5-1 to TRBJ1-4, with 9 bases fitting TRBD1. The CDR3 totals 15 residues. V lost 4 bases and J lost 11; bases outside the gene matches: 12. The germline V gene has CDR1 SGHRS and CDR2 YFSETQ. The CDR3 here is CASSPTGQGFGKLFF. In nucleotides, the CDR3 is TGCGCCAGCAGCCCCACGGGACAGGGATTTGGTAAACTGTTTTTT.

The V call is TRBV7-2, the J call TRBJ2-7; 7 bases are shared with TRBD2. The J segment lost 3 bases and the V segment lost 2 bases, leaving 10 bases of the junction unmatched. Per the germline V gene, CDR1 is SGHTA and CDR2 is FQGNSA. This CDR3 is 16 amino acids long. The CDR3 nucleotides read TGTGCCAGCAGCTTAACGGGCGGGGGAAATAACTACGAGCAGTACTTC. It translates to CASSLTGGGNNYEQYF.

The genes are TRBV5-1 and TRBJ1-4; 9 bases are a match to TRBD1. Germline V gene data show CDR1 as SGHRS and CDR2 as YFSETQ. The CDR3 sequence is 14 residues long. V lost 7 bases to trimming and J lost 4 bases; unmatched junction nucleotides: 5. The CDR3 reads CASRKGQGNEKLFF. The CDR3 DNA reads TGCGCCAGCCGAAAGGGACAGGGTAATGAAAAACTGTTTTTT.

The chain carries TRBV18 and TRBJ2-7, with 12 bases that match TRBD2. The germline gives CDR1 KGHSH, CDR2 LQKENI. With 3 bases clipped from V and 2 bases from J, the junction kept 2 bases outside the gene matches. The CDR3 is made up of 15 amino acids. The CDR3 coding sequence is TGTGCCAGCTCACCCCTAGCGGGAGGGACCTACGAGCAGTACTTC. Amino acids: CASSPLAGGTYEQYF.

The V and J genes are TRBV6-4 and TRBJ2-5; 8 bases are shared with TRBD2. J gave up 4 bases and V 6 bases, and 4 bases lay outside the gene matches. The CDR3 totals 13 residues. In germline, CDR1 is MRHNA, CDR2 SNTAGT. The CDR3 region has the DNA TGTGCCAGCAGCGCGCGGGGGGCAGAGACCCAGTACTTC. The encoded protein is CASSARGAETQYF.

This sequence joins TRBV28 and TRBJ1-1; a weak D match, TRBD1 (5 bases). There are 15 residues in the CDR3. V lost 2 bases and J 1 base, leaving 11 bases between the germline ends. Looked up from germline, CDR1 is MDHEN and CDR2 is SYDVKM. This CDR3 is CASSLTRVGNTEAFF. DNA for the CDR3: TGTGCCAGCAGTTTAACCAGGGTAGGGAACACTGAAGCTTTCTTT.

The chain is built from TRBV30 and TRBJ1-1; no clear D. This CDR3 comprises 10 residues. Germline CDR1 GTSNPN, CDR2 SVGIG (reference sequence). Trimming left V 4 bases short and J 11 bases short, with 11 bases between. In DNA form, the CDR3 reads TGTGCCTGGATAAGGGAGGAGGCTTTCTTT. This encodes CAWIREEAFF. The complete variable domain, with remaining parts taken from reference TRBV30 and TRBJ1-1, reads SQTIHQWPATLVQPVGSPLSLECTVEGTSNPNLYWYRQAAGRGLQLLFYSVGIGQISSEVPQNLSASRPQDRQFILSSKKLLLSDSGFYLCAWIREEAFFGQGTRLTVV.

CDR3 residues: CASSLGPSGRDEQYF. The CDR3 DNA is TGTGCCAGCAGCTTAGGTCCTAGCGGGAGGGACGAGCAGTACTTC. The chain combines TRBV11-3 with TRBJ2-7; 12 nucleotides align to TRBD2. Unmatched junction bases numbered 3, after V lost 1 base and J lost 5 bases. Per germline, CDR1 SGHNT and CDR2 YENEEA. The CDR3 is 15 amino acids. The full variable domain, its missing parts supplied by reference TRBV11-3 and TRBJ2-7, is EAGVVQSPRYKIIEKKQPVAFWCNPISGHNTLYWYLQNLGQGPELLIRYENEEAVDDSQLPKDRFSAERLKGVDSTLKIQPAELGDSAVYLCASSLGPSGRDEQYFGPGTRLTVT.

The chain employs TRBV5-1 and TRBJ1-2; D might be TRBD1 (5 bases). Germline loops: CDR1 SGHRS, CDR2 YFSETQ. V was clipped by 0 bases and J by 5 bases, with 17 bases between them. The CDR3 covers 16 residues. The CDR3 is CASSLESGFDLYGYTF. CDR3 DNA sequence: TGCGCCAGCAGCTTGGAATCAGGGTTCGACTTATATGGCTACACCTTC.

V and J are TRBV2 and TRBJ1-5, with D perhaps TRBD1 (5 bases). Germline lookup yields CDR1 SNHLY and CDR2 FYNNEI. Trimming cost V 0 bases and J 3 bases, with 9 bases left between them. CDR3 length: 15 residues. This CDR3 is CASSEAGGNNQPQHF. Written as DNA, the CDR3 is TGTGCCAGCAGTGAAGCGGGGGGGAACAATCAGCCCCAGCATTTT.

The V and J genes are TRBV11-2 and TRBJ2-5; 10 positions agree with TRBD2. CDR3 size: 17 residues. V gave up 1 base and J gave up 5 bases; unmatched junction bases: 10. The germline CDR1 and CDR2 sequences are SGHAT and FQNNGV. The CDR3 nucleotides read TGTGCCAGCAGCTTAGGCCTAGCGGGGGAAGTTGGGGAGACCCAGTACTTC. Its translation: CASSLGLAGEVGETQYF.